The 30 T cell receptor beta chains listed next were all sequenced from one sample in a study of technical replicates of blood from a few donors. The data were produced by immunoSEQ multiplex PCR, yet TCRdb's version contains in-frame clones alone and is incomplete. Of 12,000 or so clones listed, 79% were seen once; the top ten hold roughly 15%. The sequencing sample was made of PBMCs. These receptors were collected from a human donor in good health.

The V and J genes are TRBV21-1 and TRBJ2-1; the table's TRBD2 call for D was not verified on the DNA. TRBV21-1 is an annotated pseudogene. The CDR3 length is 17 residues. CDR3 nucleotide sequence: TGTGCCAGCAGCCACGGACGGGCAGCGGGATTGGGCAATGAGCAGTTCTTC. Its protein product is CASSHGRAAGLGNEQFF.

J is TRBJ1-2 and V is TRBV5-1; tentative D call: TRBD1 (5 bases). Germline loops: CDR1 SGHRS, CDR2 YFSETQ. Trimming left V 4 bases short and J 8 bases short, with 15 bases between. This CDR3 is built from 13 residues. The CDR3 loop is CASSPDTVGGYTF. Here the CDR3 DNA reads TGCGCCAGCAGCCCGGACACCGTGGGAGGCTACACCTTC.

The genes are TRBV5-1 and TRBJ2-7, with 8 positions matching TRBD1. The length of the CDR3 is 16 residues. The V segment lost 4 bases and the J segment 2 bases; nucleotides outside the gene matches: 11. From germline, CDR1 is SGHRS and CDR2 YFSETQ. DNA of the CDR3: TGCGCCAGCAGCCAGAAAACCGGGACAGGTCCCTACGAGCAGTACTTC. Protein: CASSQKTGTGPYEQYF.

The chain recombines TRBV28 with TRBJ2-1; D is unresolved. The germline V and J ends were trimmed by 3 bases and 0 bases, with 9 bases remaining between them. From germline, CDR1 is MDHEN and CDR2 SYDVKM. The CDR3 runs 15 residues. As DNA, the CDR3 is TGTGCCAGCAGTTTGACTCCTCCCTCCTACAATGAGCAGTTCTTC. Translated: CASSLTPPSYNEQFF.

The gene calls are TRBV2 and TRBJ2-5; D gene ambiguous. The length of the CDR3 is 10 residues. The germline V gene has CDR1 SNHLY and CDR2 FYNNEI. Trimming stripped 6 bases from V and 7 bases from J, with 6 bases between. The CDR3 sequence: CASSLGTQYF. The CDR3 DNA follows: TGTGCCAGCAGCCTAGGGACCCAGTACTTC.

This chain links TRBV5-1 with TRBJ1-1; D unclear. Trimming removed 4 bases from V and 5 bases from J, with 9 bases in between. CDR3 size: 12 residues. Germline CDR1 and CDR2: SGHRS and YFSETQ. The CDR3 loop is CASSQSGTEAFF. The CDR3 DNA is TGCGCCAGCAGCCAATCCGGGACTGAAGCTTTCTTT. Based on the CDR3 plus reference TRBV5-1 and TRBJ1-1, the full variable domain is KAGVTQTPRYLIKTRGQQVTLSCSPISGHRSVSWYQQTPGQGLQFLFEYFSETQRNKGNFPGRFSGRQFSNSRSEMNVSTLELGDSALYLCASSQSGTEAFFGQGTRLTVV.

This chain joins TRBV5-1 and TRBJ2-1; 11 nucleotides line up with TRBD1. The ends lost 3 bases at V and 6 bases at J; junction bases unmatched: 2. The CDR3 contains 14 residues. Germline CDR1 and CDR2: SGHRS and YFSETQ. The CDR3 DNA sequence: TGCGCCAGCAGCTCGGGACAGGGGGTCAATGAGCAGTTCTTC. Translation: CASSSGQGVNEQFF. The whole variable domain, filled in from reference TRBV5-1 and TRBJ2-1, reads KAGVTQTPRYLIKTRGQQVTLSCSPISGHRSVSWYQQTPGQGLQFLFEYFSETQRNKGNFPGRFSGRQFSNSRSEMNVSTLELGDSALYLCASSSGQGVNEQFFGPGTRLTVL.

This chain joins TRBV11-1 and TRBJ1-2; D uncertain. Looked up from germline, CDR1 is SGHAT and CDR2 is FQDESV (reference sequence). The CDR3 is 13 amino acids. Trimming cost V 9 bases and J 2 bases, with 13 bases left between them. The CDR3 nucleotides read TGTGCCAGTACTATAACGGGGAACTATGGCTACACCTTC. Encoded protein: CASTITGNYGYTF.

This clone was seen once. The V and J genes are TRBV19 and TRBJ2-7, with TRBD2 matching 15 bases. After removal of 5 bases from V and 2 bases from J, the junction contained 7 bases not matched to a gene. Germline CDR1 is LNHDA and CDR2 is SQIVND (reference sequence). This CDR3 has 17 amino acids. The CDR3 loop reads CASSGSGLAGGPYEQYF. The CDR3 DNA reads TGTGCCAGTAGTGGGTCGGGACTAGCGGGAGGACCCTACGAGCAGTACTTC.

The chain links TRBV28 to TRBJ1-4; a weak D match, TRBD1 (5 bases). Trimming cost V 8 bases and J 8 bases, with 15 bases left between them. Germline V gene lookup returns CDR1 MDHEN and CDR2 SYDVKM. The length of the CDR3 is 13 residues. In nucleotides, the CDR3 is TGTGCCAGCGCGAACGACAGTAGCGAAAAACTGTTTTTT. Protein: CASANDSSEKLFF.

V and J are TRBV6-1 and TRBJ2-1; TRBD2 might be the D (5 bases). CDR3 size: 15 residues. V lost 4 bases and J 0 bases, leaving 10 bases between the germline ends. Germline CDR1 MNHNS, CDR2 SASEGT. In DNA, the CDR3 is TGTGCCAGCAGTGGAGTAGCGAGCTCCTACAATGAGCAGTTCTTC. This codes for CASSGVASSYNEQFF.

The chain couples TRBV5-1 to TRBJ2-5; 7 nucleotides align to TRBD1. With V trimmed by 1 base and J by 4 bases, 4 bases remained unmatched. Germline CDR1 and CDR2: SGHRS and YFSETQ. This CDR3 comprises 14 residues. The CDR3 spells CASSLPSGGETQYF. The CDR3 DNA reads TGCGCCAGCAGCTTGCCTTCAGGGGGAGAGACCCAGTACTTC.

The chain combines TRBV5-1 with TRBJ1-2; D is undetermined. Germline V CDR1 and CDR2: SGHRS, YFSETQ. V was shortened by 4 bases and J by 2 bases, with 9 bases between the two germline ends. This CDR3 is built from 13 residues. The CDR3 sequence: CASSQSVNYGYTF. The CDR3 coding sequence is TGCGCCAGCAGCCAGTCAGTGAACTATGGCTACACCTTC.

This clone turned up a few times. This chain links TRBV6-1 with TRBJ1-2; D is perhaps TRBD1 (6 bases). V was pared by 4 bases and J by 6 bases, with 12 bases between. The CDR3 runs 13 residues. Germline lookup yields CDR1 MNHNS and CDR2 SASEGT. The CDR3 DNA follows: TGTGCCAGCAGTGTACAGGGTGGTCATGGCTACACCTTC. This encodes CASSVQGGHGYTF.

This clone was detected a few times. The rearrangement joins TRBV7-9 to TRBJ2-7; TRBD2 matches at 8 bases. Germline values: CDR1 SEHNR, CDR2 FQNEAQ (reference sequence). This CDR3 spans 15 amino acids. Germline trimming cut 1 base from V and 3 bases from J; bases unmatched to any gene: 5. DNA of the CDR3: TGTGCCAGCAGCTTAGGCCGCGGGGGGCTCTACGAGCAGTACTTC. Translation: CASSLGRGGLYEQYF.

The chain links TRBV6-1 to TRBJ1-3; D call uncertain. This CDR3 comprises 15 residues. From germline, CDR1 is MNHNS and CDR2 SASEGT. Trimming cost V 2 bases and J 0 bases, with 8 bases left between them. The CDR3 protein is CASSEIGYSGNTIYF. The CDR3 nucleotides read TGTGCCAGCAGTGAAATCGGGTACTCTGGAAACACCATATATTTT.

This clone was found a few times. The rearrangement uses TRBV6-5 and TRBJ1-3; D possibly corresponds to TRBD1 (5 bases). Per germline, CDR1 MNHEY and CDR2 SVGAGI. V lost 4 bases and J lost 3, with 7 bases in between. The CDR3 is 13 amino acids. This CDR3 is CASSSGFGNTIYF. Here the CDR3 DNA reads TGTGCCAGCAGTTCAGGGTTTGGAAACACCATATATTTT.

The V and J genes are TRBV7-3 and TRBJ1-1; D is possibly TRBD1 (5 bases). Trimming shortened V by 2 bases and J by 11 bases, and 15 bases separated the two germline ends. The CDR3 runs 13 residues. CDR1 SGHTA and CDR2 FQGTGA come from the germline V gene. Here the CDR3 DNA reads TGTGCCAGCAGCTTATCTCCTGACGGGGGTGCTTTCTTT. Translating it yields CASSLSPDGGAFF. The variable domain in full, completed from reference TRBV7-3 and TRBJ1-1, reads GAGVSQTPSNKVTEKGKYVELRCDPISGHTALYWYRQSLGQGPEFLIYFQGTGAADDSGLPNDRFFAVRPEGSVSTLKIQRTERGDSAVYLCASSLSPDGGAFFGQGTRLTVV.

This sequence joins TRBV2 and TRBJ1-2; no clear D gene. Trimming removed 2 bases at V and 4 bases at J, with 5 bases between. Germline V lookup: CDR1 SNHLY, CDR2 FYNNEI. The CDR3 covers 12 residues. CDR3 sequence (DNA): TGTGCCAGCAGTGAACTGAGCTATGGCTACACCTTC. This gives the protein CASSELSYGYTF.

This clone has just one count. V usage is TRBV30 and J usage is TRBJ2-4; possible D gene TRBD2, 6 bases. This CDR3 comprises 13 residues. V was pared by 6 bases and J by 9 bases, with 18 bases between. Germline values: CDR1 GTSNPN, CDR2 SVGIG (reference sequence). In nucleotides, the CDR3 is TGTGCCTGTAACCCCGCTGGCGGGACCATTCAGTACTTC. Translated: CACNPAGGTIQYF. The whole variable domain, remainder taken from reference TRBV30 and TRBJ2-4, is SQTIHQWPATLVQPVGSPLSLECTVEGTSNPNLYWYRQAAGRGLQLLFYSVGIGQISSEVPQNLSASRPQDRQFILSSKKLLLSDSGFYLCACNPAGGTIQYFGAGTRLSVL.

The chain links TRBV27 to TRBJ1-5; weak D call: TRBD1 (5 bases). From germline, CDR1 is MNHEY and CDR2 SMNVEV (reference sequence). The germline V and J ends were trimmed by 4 bases and 6 bases, with 10 bases remaining between them. The CDR3 spans 13 residues. Here the CDR3 DNA reads TGTGCCAGCAGTTCGGGGGGGGGTCAGCCCCAGCATTTT. Amino acids: CASSSGGGQPQHF.

J is TRBJ2-2 and V is TRBV6-1, with D possibly being TRBD2 (6 bases). With 4 bases removed from V and 5 bases from J, the gap between germline ends came to 11 bases. In germline, CDR1 is MNHNS, CDR2 SASEGT. This CDR3 is 14 amino acids long. CDR3 sequence (DNA): TGTGCCAGCAGTGGCGGGGCGGAAACCGGGGAGCTGTTTTTT. Translated, it gives CASSGGAETGELFF.

This clone has a handful of counts. The V call is TRBV30, the J call TRBJ1-1, with D hard to call. This CDR3 has 12 residues. The germline gives CDR1 GTSNPN, CDR2 SVGIG (reference sequence). Trimming shortened V by 0 bases and J by 10 bases, and 12 bases separated the two germline ends. CDR3 protein: CAWSVLIPGAFF. The DNA for the CDR3 is TGTGCCTGGAGTGTACTAATCCCTGGAGCTTTCTTT.

CDR3 sequence reads: CASSSKIAGGPPEFF. The CDR3, as DNA: TGTGCCAGCAGCTCCAAGATAGCGGGAGGTCCCCCAGAGTTCTTC. The chain carries TRBV11-2 and TRBJ2-1, with 10 bases aligning to TRBD2. V was pared by 4 bases and J by 14 bases, with 14 bases of the junction left unmatched. Germline-derived CDR1 and CDR2 are SGHAT and FQNNGV. This CDR3 is 15 amino acids long. Together with reference TRBV11-2 and TRBJ2-1, the CDR3 gives the full variable domain: EAGVAQSPRYKIIEKRQSVAFWCNPISGHATLYWYQQILGQGPKLLIQFQNNGVVDDSQLPKDRFSAERLKGVDSTLKIQPAKLEDSAVYLCASSSKIAGGPPEFFGPGTRLTVL.

This rearrangement joins TRBV30 to TRBJ2-1; 7 bases agree with TRBD1. Germline CDR1 GTSNPN, CDR2 SVGIG (reference sequence). This CDR3 comprises 12 residues. J gave up 9 bases and V 3 bases, and 5 bases lay outside the gene matches. The CDR3 spells CAWSHRGTEQFF. DNA for the CDR3: TGTGCCTGGAGCCACAGGGGAACTGAGCAGTTCTTC.

The chain employs TRBV13 and TRBJ2-7; 7 bases map to TRBD1. Trimming took 4 bases from V and 3 from J; bases not matched to a gene: 18. Germline-derived CDR1 and CDR2 are PRHDT and FYEKMQ (reference sequence). This CDR3 spans 18 amino acids. CDR3 nucleotides: TGTGCCAGCAGCTCCAAGAGGGAGCCGGGACAGTCAATCTACGAGCAGTACTTC. The encoded protein is CASSSKREPGQSIYEQYF.

The chain employs TRBV29-1 and TRBJ1-4; TRBD1 matches 10 bases. The CDR3 covers 15 residues. The V segment lost 5 bases and the J segment 3 bases; nucleotides outside the gene matches: 6. Germline V CDR1 and CDR2: SQVTM, ANQGSEA. CDR3 protein: CSVRQGALANEKLFF. Here the CDR3 DNA reads TGCAGCGTTAGACAGGGGGCGCTTGCTAATGAAAAACTGTTTTTT. Drawing the rest from reference TRBV29-1 and TRBJ1-4, the complete variable domain is SAVISQKPSRDICQRGTSLTIQCQVDSQVTMMFWYRQQPGQSLTLIATANQGSEATYESGFVIDKFPISRPNLTFSTLTVSNMSPEDSSIYLCSVRQGALANEKLFFGSGTQLSVL.

The J gene is TRBJ1-2, the V gene TRBV19; D not resolved. The V end was cut by 6 bases, the J end by 5 bases, with 16 bases between. CDR3 length: 14 residues. Germline assignment: CDR1 LNHDA and CDR2 SQIVND (reference sequence). The CDR3 region has the DNA TGTGCCAGTAGATCTAGAGGGTTTGAGTATGGCTACACCTTC. Its translation: CASRSRGFEYGYTF.

V is TRBV14 and J is TRBJ2-5; no definite D call. Germline V lookup: CDR1 SGHDN, CDR2 FVKESK. V was shortened by 1 base and J by 0 bases, with 9 bases between the two germline ends. The CDR3 runs to 15 residues. The CDR3 reads CASSQAQTYQETQYF. Written as DNA, the CDR3 is TGTGCCAGCAGCCAAGCACAGACGTACCAAGAGACCCAGTACTTC.

This clone was counted a single time. The chain couples TRBV5-1 to TRBJ2-7; 13 nucleotides line up with TRBD2. Per the germline V gene, CDR1 is SGHRS and CDR2 is YFSETQ. The J segment lost 5 bases and the V segment lost 4 bases, leaving 3 bases of the junction unmatched. The CDR3 spans 14 residues. The CDR3 spells CASSALAGGHEQYF. The DNA for the CDR3 is TGCGCCAGCAGCGCACTAGCGGGAGGGCACGAGCAGTACTTC.